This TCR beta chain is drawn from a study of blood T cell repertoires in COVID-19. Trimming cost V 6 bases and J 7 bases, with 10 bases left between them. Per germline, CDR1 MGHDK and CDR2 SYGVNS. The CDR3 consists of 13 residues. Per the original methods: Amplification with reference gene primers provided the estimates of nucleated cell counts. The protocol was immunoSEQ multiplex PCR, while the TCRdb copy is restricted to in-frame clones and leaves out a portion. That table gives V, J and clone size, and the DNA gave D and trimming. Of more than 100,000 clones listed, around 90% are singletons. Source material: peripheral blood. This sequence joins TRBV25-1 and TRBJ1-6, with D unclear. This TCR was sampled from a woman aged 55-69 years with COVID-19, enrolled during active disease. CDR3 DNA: TGTGCCAGCAGACAAGAGGGCAATTCACCCCTCCACTTT. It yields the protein CASRQEGNSPLHF.